The 10 T cell receptor beta chains presented below share a single source sample, sequenced in a study of somatic mutations in cytotoxic T cells in rheumatoid arthritis. Generated by immunoSEQ multiplex PCR, the TCRdb table keeps only in-frame clones and is missing some. The profile shows roughly 18,000 clones, about four fifths of them singletons. Sequencing was done on a sample of CD8+ T cells sorted from blood. These TCRs come from a man younger than 30 with rheumatoid arthritis.

The rearrangement links TRBV27 to TRBJ1-2; 7 nucleotides line up with TRBD1. In germline, CDR1 is MNHEY, CDR2 SMNVEV (reference sequence). V lost 5 bases, J lost 1 base, and 7 bases stayed unmatched. The CDR3 extends over 15 amino acids. Here the CDR3 reads CASSPGQAVNYGYTF. The CDR3 region has the DNA TGTGCCAGCAGTCCCGGACAGGCCGTTAACTATGGCTACACCTTC.

V and J are TRBV6-5 and TRBJ2-5; D may be TRBD1 (5 bases). Looked up from germline, CDR1 is MNHEY and CDR2 is SVGAGI. CDR3 length equals 14 residues. V lost 10 bases and J 2 bases, leaving 17 bases between the germline ends. Here the CDR3 reads CATPGKVSQETQYF. The CDR3 DNA follows: TGTGCCACTCCAGGGAAGGTCTCACAAGAGACCCAGTACTTC.

This chain joins TRBV2 and TRBJ2-3; D remains ambiguous. V dropped 2 bases and J dropped 4 bases, with 13 bases sitting between them. There are 15 residues in the CDR3. Germline V CDR1 and CDR2: SNHLY, FYNNEI. The CDR3 coding sequence is TGTGCCAGCAGTGAAATCAACTTTGGCTCAGATACGCAGTATTTT. It translates to CASSEINFGSDTQYF.

The rearrangement uses TRBV9 and TRBJ2-5; possible D gene TRBD2, 5 bases. The J call may be incorrect, as the DNA end agrees better with TRBJ2-7. Germline values: CDR1 SGDLS, CDR2 YYNGEE. The CDR3 covers 13 residues. CDR3 DNA sequence: TGTGCCAGCAGCGTTAGCGCCGACTACGAGCAGTACTTC. It is translated as CASSVSADYEQYF.

This sequence joins TRBV7-8 and TRBJ1-1; D is ambiguous. The CDR3 contains 12 residues. The ends were cut back, 5 bases at V and 5 bases at J, with 9 bases in the middle. Germline CDR1 SGHVS, CDR2 FQNEAQ. CDR3 nucleotide sequence: TGTGCCAGCAGCCAAATGGCGACTGAAGCTTTCTTT. Translation gives CASSQMATEAFF.

The chain recombines TRBV18 with TRBJ1-2; TRBD1 is a possible D gene (6 bases). V was pared by 3 bases and J by 2 bases, with 13 bases between. The CDR3 totals 15 residues. Germline values: CDR1 KGHSH, CDR2 LQKENI. The CDR3 sequence: CASSPGLDRNYGYTF. In DNA, the CDR3 is TGTGCCAGCTCACCTGGATTAGACAGGAACTATGGCTACACCTTC.

The chain is built from TRBV9 and TRBJ2-3; TRBD1 matches at 7 bases. Germline V gene sequence: CDR1 SGDLS, CDR2 YYNGEE. The CDR3 spans 15 residues. V trimming: 3 bases; J trimming: 1 base; junction bases outside the gene matches: 5. The CDR3 protein is CASSASGTGTDTQYF. The CDR3 coding sequence is TGTGCCAGCAGCGCATCGGGGACAGGCACAGATACGCAGTATTTT.

This chain links TRBV7-8 with TRBJ1-4, with D unclear. This CDR3 is built from 17 residues. Trimming left V 5 bases short and J 0 bases short, with 16 bases between. Germline V lookup: CDR1 SGHVS, CDR2 FQNEAQ. CDR3 region: CASSLFEAGSTNEKLFF. CDR3 in DNA: TGTGCCAGCAGCCTATTTGAGGCGGGCTCAACTAATGAAAAACTGTTTTTT.

The chain combines TRBV27 with TRBJ2-4; TRBD1 or TRBD2 may be the D gene (7 bases each). The germline CDR1 and CDR2 sequences are MNHEY and SMNVEV (reference sequence). V was clipped by 5 bases and J by 9 bases, with 14 bases between them. There are 13 residues in the CDR3. CDR3 DNA: TGTGCCAGCAGTACCAGGGGGGGCGGCATTCAGTACTTC. Residues: CASSTRGGGIQYF.

This clone was recorded a few times. The chain employs TRBV7-9 and TRBJ1-3; no firm D call. Trimming pared 5 bases from V and 8 bases from J, leaving 19 bases between. CDR3 length equals 15 residues. The germline V gene has CDR1 SEHNR and CDR2 FQNEAQ (reference sequence). The CDR3 region is CASSPPTAVMYTIYF. The CDR3 bases are TGTGCCAGCAGCCCGCCTACCGCGGTGATGTACACCATATATTTT.